This T cell receptor (beta chain) comes out of a study of blood T cell repertoires in COVID-19. Study-level information: Samples taken during acute and convalescent COVID-19 were collected in the United States, Italy and Spain. T cells, B-cell-depleted T cells, or PBMCs supplied cDNA or gDNA.

The germline V and J ends were trimmed by 0 bases and 6 bases, with 8 bases remaining between them. CDR3 length equals 14 residues. CDR1 is SGHNT, CDR2 YENEEA, per germline. In the original analysis: For nucleated cells, counts were estimated from reference gene primer amplification. Libraries were prepared by immunoSEQ multiplex PCR; TCRdb keeps only in-frame clonotypes and omits some of them. D and trimming were read from the DNA, whereas the V and J calls and clone size are those reported in that table. The top ten hold about 17% of the sample, which has around 130,000 clones, around 88% seen once.

The sequenced sample was peripheral blood. V gene TRBV11-3 combines with J gene TRBJ2-2; D is undetermined. This TCR came from a man aged 45-65 years with active or convalescent COVID-19. The CDR3 reads CASSLDRLAGELFF. The DNA of the CDR3 is TGTGCCAGCAGCTTAGACAGGCTGGCCGGGGAGCTGTTTTTT. Complete variable domain (other parts from reference TRBV11-3 and TRBJ2-2): EAGVVQSPRYKIIEKKQPVAFWCNPISGHNTLYWYLQNLGQGPELLIRYENEEAVDDSQLPKDRFSAERLKGVDSTLKIQPAELGDSAVYLCASSLDRLAGELFFGEGSRLTVL.